The 10 T cell receptor beta chains reported below all come from one sample, sequenced in a study of Ad26.COV2.S vaccination and SARS-CoV-2 variants. Sequencing used immunoSEQ multiplex PCR; TCRdb keeps in-frame clones, though not all of them. Among about 380,000 clones listed, roughly four fifths were seen once. The sample's treatment: about 20 received Ad26.COV2.S at low or high dose, single or two shots; about five received placebo; per-sample allocation not given. Specimen acquisition occurred on day 63 following the initial vaccine or placebo injection. Sequenced here: peripheral blood, sampled in a trial of Ad26.COV2.S vaccine versus placebo. These receptors all come from a person between 18 and 65 years old who received the Ad26.COV2.S COVID-19 vaccine or a placebo.

The table lists this clone with a count of one. The chain employs TRBV29-1 and TRBJ2-1; 10 bases agree with TRBD1. The germline CDR1 and CDR2 sequences are SQVTM and ANQGSEA. This CDR3 spans 13 amino acids. V was clipped by 4 bases and J by 4 bases; unmatched bases: 1. CDR3 loop: CSVGQGAYNEQFF. In nucleotides, the CDR3 is TGCAGCGTTGGACAGGGGGCTTACAATGAGCAGTTCTTC.

This chain joins TRBV5-1 and TRBJ2-1, with D possibly being TRBD2 (6 bases). CDR1 SGHRS and CDR2 YFSETQ come from the germline V gene. V shed 5 bases and J shed 0 bases, with 12 bases lying between them. The CDR3 covers 15 residues. The chain's CDR3 is CASSLAVSSYNEQFF. The CDR3 region has the DNA TGCGCCAGCAGTTTAGCGGTTAGCTCCTACAATGAGCAGTTCTTC.

The chain combines TRBV5-4 with TRBJ2-3; 9 bases map to TRBD1. CDR1 and CDR2 (germline): SGHNT, YYREEE (reference sequence). CDR3 length equals 16 residues. Trimming cost V 4 bases and J 0 bases; bases outside gene matches: 6. CDR3 sequence: CASSPGGQGSTDTQYF. The CDR3 nucleotides are TGTGCCAGCAGCCCTGGCGGACAGGGGAGCACAGATACGCAGTATTTT. The full variable domain, its missing parts supplied by reference TRBV5-4 and TRBJ2-3, is ETGVTQSPTHLIKTRGQQVTLRCSSQSGHNTVSWYQQALGQGPQFIFQYYREEENGRGNFPPRFSGLQFPNYSSELNVNALELDDSALYLCASSPGGQGSTDTQYFGPGTRLTVL.

The V and J genes are TRBV5-1 and TRBJ2-2; D is uncertain. The CDR3 consists of 13 residues. Trimming removed 5 bases at V and 6 bases at J, with 11 bases between. The germline CDR1 and CDR2 sequences are SGHRS and YFSETQ. In nucleotides, the CDR3 is TGCGCCAGCAGGAACAGCGACGCCGGGGAGCTGTTTTTT. Protein product: CASRNSDAGELFF.

The chain couples TRBV5-4 to TRBJ1-3; D not certain. Germline values: CDR1 SGHNT, CDR2 YYREEE (reference sequence). The V end lost 3 bases, the J end lost 2 bases, and 12 bases lay between the germline ends. The length of the CDR3 is 15 residues. CDR3 DNA: TGTGCCAGCAGCTCCCCAGGAGGAGCTGGAAACACCATATATTTT. The encoded protein is CASSSPGGAGNTIYF.

This clone turned up a few times. The V gene is TRBV19, the J gene TRBJ1-1, with D unresolved. V was trimmed by 3 bases and J by 2 bases, leaving 10 bases between them. This CDR3 is built from 14 residues. Germline V gene sequence: CDR1 LNHDA, CDR2 SQIVND (reference sequence). The CDR3 nucleotides are TGTGCCAGTAGTATCCCGGGATTAAACACTGAAGCTTTCTTT. It yields the protein CASSIPGLNTEAFF.

The V call is TRBV11-2, the J call TRBJ2-2, with D unresolved. Germline-derived CDR1 and CDR2 are SGHAT and FQNNGV. The CDR3 loop spans 15 amino acids. Deletions cut 2 bases from V and 5 bases from J, with 12 bases between. Written as DNA, the CDR3 is TGTGCCAGCAGCTTAACCCGCAGTTTGACCGGGGAGCTGTTTTTT. Residues: CASSLTRSLTGELFF.

The chain has TRBV30 and TRBJ2-1; 9 bases match TRBD2. The germline CDR1 and CDR2 sequences are GTSNPN and SVGIG (reference sequence). V was pared by 0 bases and J by 9 bases, with 9 bases of the junction left unmatched. The CDR3 extends over 15 amino acids. The CDR3 DNA follows: TGTGCCTGGAGTGTCATGGCGGGAGGGCCCAGTGAGCAGTTCTTC. Protein sequence: CAWSVMAGGPSEQFF.

The V and J genes are TRBV27 and TRBJ2-1, with TRBD1 identical over 9 bases. CDR1 is MNHEY and CDR2 is SMNVEV in the germline V gene (reference sequence). Losses at the gene ends were 9 bases for V and 4 bases for J; bases not matched to a gene: 4. The CDR3 covers 13 residues. The CDR3, as DNA: TGTGCCAGTTCGACAGGGGGTTACAATGAGCAGTTCTTC. Translated: CASSTGGYNEQFF.

The chain uses TRBV27 and TRBJ1-2; no firm D call. From germline, CDR1 is MNHEY and CDR2 SMNVEV (reference sequence). There are 14 residues in the CDR3. The V gene lost 5 bases and the J gene lost 6 bases, with 16 bases spanning the gap. The CDR3 protein is CASSPRASADGYTF. The DNA for the CDR3 is TGTGCCAGCAGTCCCCGGGCCAGCGCCGATGGCTACACCTTC.